A few counts support the clone carrying this TCR beta chain. Its matching antigen is unknown. This sample is part of a study of T cells in Graves' hyperthyroidism and ophthalmopathy. Study summary: The authors collected peripheral blood at initial diagnosis, before any treatment. General study findings and limits: Progression to ophthalmopathy was predicted a median of roughly 6.8 months early.

This CDR3 spans 14 amino acids. V lost 6 bases to trimming and J lost 0 bases; unmatched junction nucleotides: 3. The germline V gene has CDR1 MNHEY and CDR2 SVGEGT. The PBMCs were taken from less than 11 ml of fresh peripheral blood. Regions amplified from RNA transcripts were the TCR beta CDR3 regions. First-round RT-PCR of the TCR CDR3 relied on the HTBI primer set. Each CDR3 protein gets one entry after TCRdb re-called the multiplex PCR reads with MiXCR. Here the sample spans 550,000 to 800,000 distinct CDR3 sequences, 15% to 20% being singletons. V and J are TRBV6-2 or TRBV6-3 and TRBJ2-7; TRBD2 matches at 9 bases. Specimen: blood. The clonotype originates from a young man with Graves' hyperthyroidism. The CDR3 loop is CASRRLAVSYEQYF. The CDR3 coding sequence is TGTGCCAGCAGACGACTAGCGGTCTCCTACGAGCAGTACTTC.